The 6 T cell receptor beta chains below come from one sample, sequenced in a study of graft-versus-host responses after intestinal transplantation. TCRdb's copy holds only in-frame clones and misses some; the assay was immunoSEQ multiplex PCR. The sample has 21,000 or so clones, around 54% seen once. The sequencing used alloreactive CD4+ T cells from a mixed lymphocyte reaction culture, collected before intestinal transplant. Noted subset: CFSE-low proliferating T cells sorted from approximately 6-day pre-transplant mixed lymphocyte reaction (GvH or HvG direction). Receptors originate from a human patient who received an intestinal transplant.

The J gene is TRBJ2-5, the V gene TRBV5-1; 14 nucleotides line up with TRBD2. This CDR3 contains 15 residues. Germline V CDR1 and CDR2: SGHRS, YFSETQ. Germline trimming cut 4 bases from V and 3 bases from J; bases unmatched to any gene: 2. The CDR3 DNA is TGCGCCAGCAGCGCGGGACTAGCGGGGGAAGAGACCCAGTACTTC. It codes for CASSAGLAGEETQYF.

This clone was seen a handful of times. The V call is TRBV9, the J call TRBJ2-1; TRBD2 matches 8 bases. Germline assignment: CDR1 SGDLS and CDR2 YYNGEE. This CDR3 is 15 amino acids long. The V and J ends lost 0 bases and 6 bases, in that order; junction bases with no gene match: 5. The CDR3 region has the DNA TGTGCCAGCAGCGTAGCTGCTAGCGGGCTCAATGAGCAGTTCTTC. Amino acid sequence: CASSVAASGLNEQFF. Variable domain in full (rest from reference TRBV9 and TRBJ2-1): DSGVTQTPKHLITATGQRVTLRCSPRSGDLSVYWYQQSLDQGLQFLIQYYNGEERAKGNILERFSAQQFPDLHSELNLSSLELGDSALYFCASSVAASGLNEQFFGPGTRLTVL.

The rearrangement links TRBV6-1 to TRBJ2-5; 9 bases agree with TRBD1. CDR1 is MNHNS, CDR2 SASEGT, per germline. The CDR3 spans 13 residues. The V gene end was trimmed by 4 bases and the J gene end by 6 bases; junction bases not matched to a gene: 3. The CDR3 here is CASSGTGVQTQYF. The CDR3, as DNA: TGTGCCAGCAGTGGGACAGGGGTTCAGACCCAGTACTTC.

The chain links TRBV2 to TRBJ1-5, with a tentative D call TRBD1 (6 bases). The germline V gene encodes CDR1 SNHLY and CDR2 FYNNEI. The length of the CDR3 is 13 residues. The V and J ends lost 6 bases and 7 bases respectively, with 13 bases between them. In DNA form, the CDR3 reads TGTGCCAGCAGAGGCCAGGGGTTCCAGCCCCAGCATTTT. Translated: CASRGQGFQPQHF.

In its sample, this clone was seen once. The rearrangement uses TRBV18 and TRBJ1-3; D is possibly TRBD1 (6 bases). CDR1 KGHSH and CDR2 LQKENI come from the germline V gene. Trimming removed 1 base from V and 2 bases from J, with 12 bases in between. The CDR3 has 16 amino acids. The CDR3, as DNA: TGTGCCAGCTCACCACAGGAGGCAGGGGCTGGAAACACCATATATTTT. Protein sequence: CASSPQEAGAGNTIYF.

This clone was observed a handful of times. This chain connects TRBV6-5 to TRBJ1-6, with D unresolved. The CDR3 is made up of 15 amino acids. Germline CDR1 and CDR2: MNHEY and SVGAGI. Between the trimmed V and J ends, which lost 2 bases and 1 base, there was a span of 6 bases. CDR3 sequence (DNA): TGTGCCAGCAGTTACAGTCGGTCCTATAATTCACCCCTCCACTTT. It codes for CASSYSRSYNSPLHF.